The clone carrying this TCR beta chain was found many times. Its target is not known. These data belong to a study of breast tumors, draining lymph nodes, adjacent tissues. Study-level results: Tumor repertoires ranked between lymph nodes and nontumor tissue in diversity, with V and J gene preferences. Luminal-like breast cancer showed significantly higher tumor–nontumor repertoire similarity than basal-like. The lymph node origin of tumor T cells was framed as consistent with a hypothesis, not demonstrated.

Trimming removed 5 bases at V and 4 bases at J, with 6 bases between. The CDR3 consists of 11 residues. Germline V gene data show CDR1 as SNHLY and CDR2 as FYNNEI. TCRdb reprocessed the multiplex PCR reads via MiXCR and lists one record per CDR3 protein. The sample carries approximately 300,000 distinct CDR3 sequences, around 31% recorded once. Samples came from axillary lymph nodes draining the breast cancer. The sequencing input was axillary lymph node tissue. V and J are TRBV2 and TRBJ2-7; no clear D. The origin of this receptor is a female donor with breast cancer. Some clones in this sample may be carry-over from other donors' samples. The CDR3 reads CASSPRYEQYF. The CDR3 nucleotides are TGTGCCAGCAGTCCCCGGTACGAGCAGTACTTC.